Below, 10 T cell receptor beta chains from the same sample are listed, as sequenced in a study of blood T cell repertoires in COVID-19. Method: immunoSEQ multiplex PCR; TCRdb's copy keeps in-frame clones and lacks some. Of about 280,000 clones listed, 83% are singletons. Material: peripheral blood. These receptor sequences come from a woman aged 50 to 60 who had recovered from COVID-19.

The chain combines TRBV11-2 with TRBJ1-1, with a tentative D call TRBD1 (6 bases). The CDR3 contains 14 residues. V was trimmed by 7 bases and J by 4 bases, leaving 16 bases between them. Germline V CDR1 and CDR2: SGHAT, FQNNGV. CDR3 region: CASTPWGGPTEAFF. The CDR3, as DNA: TGTGCCAGCACCCCGTGGGGGGGGCCCACTGAAGCTTTCTTT.

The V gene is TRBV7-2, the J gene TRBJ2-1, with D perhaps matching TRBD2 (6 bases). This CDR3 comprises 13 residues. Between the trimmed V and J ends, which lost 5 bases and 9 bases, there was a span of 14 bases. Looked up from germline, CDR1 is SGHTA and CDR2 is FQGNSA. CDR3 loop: CASSTTLASEQFF. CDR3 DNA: TGTGCCAGCAGCACCACTCTAGCGAGTGAGCAGTTCTTC.

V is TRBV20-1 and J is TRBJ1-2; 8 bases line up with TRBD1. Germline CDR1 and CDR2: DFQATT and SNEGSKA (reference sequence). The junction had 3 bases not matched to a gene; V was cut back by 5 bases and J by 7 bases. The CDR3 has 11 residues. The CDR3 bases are TGCAGTGCTGCAGGGGGCGTTGGCTACACCTTC. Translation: CSAAGGVGYTF.

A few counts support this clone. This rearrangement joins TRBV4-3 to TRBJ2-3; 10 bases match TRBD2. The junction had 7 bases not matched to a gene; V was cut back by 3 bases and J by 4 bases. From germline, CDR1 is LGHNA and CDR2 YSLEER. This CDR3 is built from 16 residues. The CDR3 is CASSQDTSGAPDTQYF. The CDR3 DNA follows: TGCGCCAGCAGCCAGGATACTAGCGGGGCACCAGATACGCAGTATTTT.

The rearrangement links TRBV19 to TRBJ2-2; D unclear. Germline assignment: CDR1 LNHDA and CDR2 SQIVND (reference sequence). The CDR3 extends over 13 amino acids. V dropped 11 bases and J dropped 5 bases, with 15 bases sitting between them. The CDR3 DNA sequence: TGTGCCGGCTCTCCCGATGTTACCGGGGAGCTGTTTTTT. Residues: CAGSPDVTGELFF.

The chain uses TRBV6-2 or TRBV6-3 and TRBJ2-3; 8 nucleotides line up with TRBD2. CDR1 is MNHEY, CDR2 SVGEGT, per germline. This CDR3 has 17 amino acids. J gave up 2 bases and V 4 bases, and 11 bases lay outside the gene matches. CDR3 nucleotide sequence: TGTGCCAGCAGTTTTCTTCTCCGCGGGGGGCTCACAGATACGCAGTATTTT. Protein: CASSFLLRGGLTDTQYF.

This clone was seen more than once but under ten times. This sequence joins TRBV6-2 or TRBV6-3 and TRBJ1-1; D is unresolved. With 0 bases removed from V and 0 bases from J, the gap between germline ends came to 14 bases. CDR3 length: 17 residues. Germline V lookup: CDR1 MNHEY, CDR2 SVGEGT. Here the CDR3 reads CASSYSWRESLNTEAFF. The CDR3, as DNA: TGTGCCAGCAGTTACTCGTGGCGGGAGAGCTTGAACACTGAAGCTTTCTTT.

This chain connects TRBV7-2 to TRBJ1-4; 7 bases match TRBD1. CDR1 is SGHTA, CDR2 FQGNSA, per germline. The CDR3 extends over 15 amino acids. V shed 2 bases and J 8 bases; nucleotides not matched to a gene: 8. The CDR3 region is CASSLRRQGQEKLFF. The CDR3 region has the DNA TGTGCCAGCAGCTTACGCCGACAGGGACAGGAAAAACTGTTTTTT.

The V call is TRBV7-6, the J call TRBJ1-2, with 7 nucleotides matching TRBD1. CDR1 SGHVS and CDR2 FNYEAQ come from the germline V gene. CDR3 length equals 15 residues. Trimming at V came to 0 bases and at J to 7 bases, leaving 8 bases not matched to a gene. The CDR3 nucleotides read TGTGCCAGCAGCTTAGCCCCGACAGGGAATAGTGGCTACACCTTC. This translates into CASSLAPTGNSGYTF.

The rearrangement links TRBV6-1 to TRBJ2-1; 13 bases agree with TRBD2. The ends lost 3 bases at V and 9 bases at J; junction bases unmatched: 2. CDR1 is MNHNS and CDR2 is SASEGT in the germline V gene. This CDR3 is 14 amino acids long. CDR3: CASSDGLAGVEQFF. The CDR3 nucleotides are TGTGCCAGCAGTGACGGACTAGCGGGAGTTGAGCAGTTCTTC.